A single sample is the source of the 17 T cell receptor beta chains below, sequenced in a study of T cells in localized non-small cell lung cancer. The protocol was immunoSEQ multiplex PCR, while the TCRdb copy is restricted to in-frame clones and leaves out a portion. The sample has around 33,000 clones, around nine tenths seen once; the top ten hold less than 9%. The material was peripheral blood, obtained before any cancer treatment. These receptors were taken from a woman between 35 and 75 years old with stage I lung adenocarcinoma.

The chain combines TRBV19 with TRBJ1-2; D remains ambiguous. Trimming left V 0 bases short and J 5 bases short, with 7 bases between. In germline, CDR1 is LNHDA, CDR2 SQIVND (reference sequence). This CDR3 spans 13 amino acids. This chain's CDR3 is CASSIDCRYGYTF. For the CDR3, the DNA is TGTGCCAGTAGTATAGATTGCAGATATGGCTACACCTTC. The full variable domain, in which reference TRBV19 and TRBJ1-2 provide the parts outside the CDR3, is DGGITQSPKYLFRKEGQNVTLSCEQNLNHDAMYWYRQDPGQGLRLIYYSQIVNDFQKGDIAEGYSVSREKKESFPLTVTSAQKNPTAFYLCASSIDCRYGYTFGSGTRLTVV.

The rearrangement uses TRBV2 and TRBJ2-7; maybe TRBD1 (5 bases). V lost 6 bases and J 12 bases, leaving 21 bases between the germline ends. Germline V CDR1 and CDR2: SNHLY, FYNNEI. The CDR3 loop spans 13 amino acids. DNA for the CDR3: TGTGCCAGCAGAGACACCCGACAGAACCCAGCGTACTTC. It is translated as CASRDTRQNPAYF. The complete variable domain, with remaining parts taken from reference TRBV2 and TRBJ2-7, reads EPEVTQTPSHQVTQMGQEVILRCVPISNHLYFYWYRQILGQKVEFLVSFYNNEISEKSEIFDDQFSVERPDGSNFTLKIRSTKLEDSAMYFCASRDTRQNPAYFGPGTRLTVT.

The chain uses TRBV5-6 and TRBJ1-2; 7 nucleotides line up with TRBD1. Germline V gene data show CDR1 as SGHDT and CDR2 as YYEEEE. Trimming took 0 bases from V and 3 from J; bases not matched to a gene: 5. This CDR3 has 15 residues. The CDR3: CASSLGEGAHYGYTF. CDR3 in DNA: TGTGCCAGCAGCTTGGGGGAGGGGGCGCACTATGGCTACACCTTC.

V gene TRBV5-1 combines with J gene TRBJ1-2, with D tentatively TRBD1 (6 bases). The germline V gene encodes CDR1 SGHRS and CDR2 YFSETQ. V dropped 0 bases and J dropped 6 bases, with 18 bases sitting between them. The CDR3 has 16 amino acids. CDR3 sequence reads: CASSLGLTGVNDGYTF. The CDR3, as DNA: TGCGCCAGCAGCTTGGGGTTGACAGGTGTGAATGATGGCTACACCTTC.

The chain joins TRBV4-1 to TRBJ1-1, with 7 positions matching TRBD1. CDR1 is MGHRA and CDR2 is YSYEKL in the germline V gene. The CDR3 loop spans 16 amino acids. V lost 2 bases and J lost 6; bases outside the gene matches: 12. For the CDR3, the DNA is TGCGCCAGCAGCCAAAAAAACTTGGGACAGTCAGCTGAAGCTTTCTTT. It encodes CASSQKNLGQSAEAFF.

The J gene is TRBJ1-3, the V gene TRBV2; D possibly corresponds to TRBD1 (5 bases). The CDR3 totals 15 residues. The germline V and J ends were trimmed by 5 bases and 2 bases, with 13 bases remaining between them. The germline V gene has CDR1 SNHLY and CDR2 FYNNEI. This CDR3 reads CASSTDRRTGNTIYF. The CDR3 coding sequence is TGTGCCAGCAGTACAGACAGACGTACTGGAAACACCATATATTTT.

This clone came up once. V gene TRBV28 combines with J gene TRBJ1-5; D unresolved. Trimming stripped 6 bases from V and 3 bases from J, with 21 bases between. CDR1 is MDHEN, CDR2 SYDVKM, per germline. This CDR3 comprises 17 residues. CDR3 region: CASSPIEGKAPNQPQHF. The CDR3 region has the DNA TGTGCCAGCAGCCCCATCGAGGGAAAGGCCCCCAATCAGCCCCAGCATTTT.

The chain carries TRBV19 and TRBJ1-2, with no clear D. V lost 9 bases and J 6 bases, leaving 26 bases between the germline ends. Germline V gene sequence: CDR1 LNHDA, CDR2 SQIVND (reference sequence). CDR3 length: 16 residues. Here the CDR3 DNA reads TGTGCCAGGATTCTTAAAGACGGGGAGACGAGGGATGGCTACACCTTC. Protein: CARILKDGETRDGYTF.

The genes are TRBV28 and TRBJ1-2; no clear D. There are 12 residues in the CDR3. Germline V lookup: CDR1 MDHEN, CDR2 SYDVKM. Trimming shortened V by 1 base and J by 4 bases, and 4 bases separated the two germline ends. CDR3 loop: CASSLSGYGYTF. The CDR3 nucleotides are TGTGCCAGCAGTTTATCAGGCTATGGCTACACCTTC.

This chain uses TRBV11-3 with TRBJ1-1; 8 nucleotides line up with TRBD1. CDR3 length equals 13 residues. CDR1 SGHNT and CDR2 YENEEA come from the germline V gene. V trimming: 2 bases; J trimming: 5 bases; junction bases outside the gene matches: 1. The CDR3 coding sequence is TGTGCCAGCAGCTTACAGGGGGCGACTGAAGCTTTCTTT. It codes for CASSLQGATEAFF.

This chain links TRBV2 with TRBJ1-6; no clear D. Germline CDR1 is SNHLY and CDR2 is FYNNEI. The germline V and J ends were trimmed by 9 bases and 4 bases, with 10 bases remaining between them. The CDR3 length is 13 residues. The CDR3 loop is CASKETYNSPLHF. For the CDR3, the DNA is TGTGCCAGTAAGGAGACATATAATTCACCCCTCCACTTT.

The V call is TRBV19, the J call TRBJ1-4, with a weak D call TRBD1 (5 bases). Trimming shortened V by 0 bases and J by 8 bases, and 19 bases separated the two germline ends. The V gene's germline CDR1 is LNHDA and CDR2 SQIVND (reference sequence). The CDR3 extends over 17 amino acids. The CDR3 coding sequence is TGTGCCAGTAGTATAGATCCACCCCAGGGCAGGAAAGAAAAACTGTTTTTT. Translating gives CASSIDPPQGRKEKLFF.

V is TRBV30 and J is TRBJ2-3; a weak D match, TRBD2 (5 bases). V was pared by 1 base and J by 1 base, with 12 bases between. The CDR3 runs 15 residues. Germline lookup yields CDR1 GTSNPN and CDR2 SVGIG (reference sequence). The CDR3 sequence is CAWSGNHGGTDTQYF. CDR3 bases: TGTGCCTGGAGTGGTAATCACGGGGGCACAGATACGCAGTATTTT.

V is TRBV7-2 and J is TRBJ2-3; D remains ambiguous. Trimming left V 0 bases short and J 4 bases short, with 26 bases between. CDR1 is SGHTA and CDR2 is FQGNSA in the germline V gene. There are 20 residues in the CDR3. The CDR3 protein is CASSLAHPHRQPERSDTQYF. As DNA, the CDR3 is TGTGCCAGCAGCTTAGCGCACCCCCATCGACAACCTGAAAGGTCAGATACGCAGTATTTT.

This chain connects TRBV7-9 to TRBJ1-6, with D unclear. The CDR3 sequence is 14 residues long. V was cut by 8 bases and J by 2 bases, with 10 bases left in between. Per germline, CDR1 SEHNR and CDR2 FQNEAQ (reference sequence). This chain's CDR3 is CASVMGAYNSPLHF. DNA of the CDR3: TGTGCCAGCGTAATGGGTGCCTATAATTCACCCCTCCACTTT.

J is TRBJ2-3 and V is TRBV4-3; D is uncertain. The CDR3 consists of 16 residues. V lost 0 bases to trimming and J lost 2 bases, with 12 bases between them. Germline V gene sequence: CDR1 LGHNA, CDR2 YSLEER. The CDR3 here is CASSQEILGNTDTQYF. In nucleotides, the CDR3 is TGCGCCAGCAGCCAAGAAATCTTGGGAAACACAGATACGCAGTATTTT.

V and J are TRBV7-3 and TRBJ2-1; unclear D gene. V gave up 4 bases and J gave up 3 bases, with 13 bases separating them. This CDR3 comprises 15 residues. Germline CDR1 SGHTA, CDR2 FQGTGA. CDR3 sequence: CASSSFDGLYNEQFF. The CDR3 DNA sequence: TGTGCCAGCAGCTCATTTGATGGGCTCTACAATGAGCAGTTCTTC.